These 19 T cell receptor beta chains originate from one sample sequenced in a study of blood T cell repertoires in COVID-19 (dated by TCRdb to about 2020). The library relied on the immunoSEQ multiplex PCR assay. Imported from immuneACCESS, the table was reduced by TCRdb to in-frame sequences with V and J called. These copies leave out some clones; in studies compared against another copy, an unresolved V gene accounts for under half, and the cause of the remainder is not known. The sample table records roughly 120,000 clones; 86% of these occur just once. 5% to 6.5% of the sample comes from the top ten. Sequenced input: peripheral blood. These receptors were collected from a human donor in a cohort sampled during active COVID-19.

V gene TRBV7-9 combines with J gene TRBJ2-5, with D tentatively TRBD1 (6 bases). V lost 2 bases and J 2 bases, leaving 9 bases between the germline ends. Germline-derived CDR1 and CDR2 are SEHNR and FQNEAQ (reference sequence). The CDR3 covers 14 residues. The CDR3 region is CASSLSRGQETQYF. The CDR3 DNA is TGTGCCAGCAGCTTAAGCAGGGGTCAAGAGACCCAGTACTTC.

In this sample, this clone turned up once. The chain is built from TRBV28 and TRBJ2-1; tentatively, D is TRBD2 (6 bases). The V gene lost 6 bases and the J gene lost 8 bases, with 20 bases spanning the gap. CDR3 length: 15 residues. Germline loops: CDR1 MDHEN, CDR2 SYDVKM. The CDR3 reads CASSSWDGRMDEQFF. The CDR3 nucleotides are TGTGCCAGCAGCTCCTGGGACGGGAGAATGGATGAGCAGTTCTTC.

The J gene is TRBJ2-3, the V gene TRBV4-1; TRBD1 is a possible D gene (6 bases). This CDR3 has 13 residues. Looked up from germline, CDR1 is MGHRA and CDR2 is YSYEKL. V gave up 6 bases and J gave up 3 bases, with 10 bases separating them. The CDR3 loop is CASRHRETDTQYF. The CDR3 nucleotides read TGCGCCAGCAGACACAGGGAGACAGATACGCAGTATTTT.

J is TRBJ1-5 and V is TRBV5-6; D is undetermined. The germline V gene has CDR1 SGHDT and CDR2 YYEEEE. This CDR3 contains 15 residues. The V and J ends lost 3 bases and 5 bases respectively, with 15 bases between them. The CDR3 region has the DNA TGTGCCAGCAGCTCGATCCGGGTGCCGGATCAGCCCCAGCATTTT. It specifies CASSSIRVPDQPQHF.

The chain uses TRBV6-1 and TRBJ1-2; 11 bases align to TRBD1. V trimming: 3 bases; J trimming: 7 bases; junction bases outside the gene matches: 1. Germline values: CDR1 MNHNS, CDR2 SASEGT. The CDR3 has 13 amino acids. The CDR3 here is CASSEGTGGGYTF. CDR3 DNA sequence: TGTGCCAGCAGTGAGGGGACAGGGGGTGGCTACACCTTC.

CDR3 bases: TGTGCCAGCAGCCCCCGGGGATACCGCAATCAGCCCCAGCATTTT. Translating it yields CASSPRGYRNQPQHF. The chain uses TRBV5-8 and TRBJ1-5; no clear D gene. Looked up from germline, CDR1 is SGHTS and CDR2 is YDEGEE. V was cut by 4 bases and J by 2 bases, with 13 bases left in between. The CDR3 contains 15 residues.

This chain joins TRBV28 and TRBJ2-3, with D possibly being TRBD2 (5 bases). The CDR3 length is 14 residues. V lost 2 bases and J 4 bases, leaving 10 bases between the germline ends. Germline CDR1 reads MDHEN; CDR2 reads SYDVKM. Here the CDR3 reads CASSLGSSADTQYF. The CDR3 DNA reads as TGTGCCAGCAGTTTAGGTAGTAGCGCAGATACGCAGTATTTT.

This chain connects TRBV11-2 to TRBJ1-2; D might be TRBD1 (5 bases). The V end was cut by 3 bases, the J end by 5 bases, with 7 bases between. Germline assignment: CDR1 SGHAT and CDR2 FQNNGV. The CDR3 sequence is 12 residues long. CDR3 bases: TGTGCCAGCAGCTTGACAGATTATGGCTACACCTTC. It translates to CASSLTDYGYTF.

Details on this clone: Other nucleotide sequences from this sample produce the same CDR3. The genes are TRBV18 and TRBJ1-1; D might be TRBD1 (6 bases). The CDR3 totals 15 residues. Trimming removed 3 bases at V and 1 base at J, with 12 bases between. CDR1 KGHSH and CDR2 LQKENI come from the germline V gene. The CDR3 loop is CASSPQPTGNTEAFF. The CDR3, as DNA: TGTGCCAGCTCACCCCAACCGACAGGGAACACTGAAGCTTTCTTT.

V and J are TRBV7-3 and TRBJ2-2; 9 bases fit TRBD2. The CDR3 is made up of 17 amino acids. Germline V gene data show CDR1 as SGHTA and CDR2 as FQGTGA. Trimming took 2 bases from V and 3 from J; bases not matched to a gene: 7. Here the CDR3 reads CASSLQPGLADTGELFF. The CDR3 region has the DNA TGTGCCAGCAGCTTACAGCCGGGACTAGCAGACACCGGGGAGCTGTTTTTT. Supplemented by reference TRBV7-3 and TRBJ2-2, the full variable domain reads GAGVSQTPSNKVTEKGKYVELRCDPISGHTALYWYRQSLGQGPEFLIYFQGTGAADDSGLPNDRFFAVRPEGSVSTLKIQRTERGDSAVYLCASSLQPGLADTGELFFGEGSRLTVL.

The chain combines TRBV27 with TRBJ2-7; TRBD1 might be the D (6 bases). CDR3 length equals 15 residues. CDR1 is MNHEY and CDR2 is SMNVEV in the germline V gene (reference sequence). V lost 6 bases and J lost 1, with 16 bases in between. Here the CDR3 DNA reads TGTGCCAGCAGAGAATCCCCAGGGGATTCCTACGAGCAGTACTTC. Translation gives CASRESPGDSYEQYF.

The chain couples TRBV5-5 to TRBJ1-5; maybe TRBD1 (5 bases). The germline V and J ends were trimmed by 0 bases and 5 bases, with 18 bases remaining between them. The CDR3 length is 17 residues. CDR1 is SGHKS, CDR2 YYEKEE, per germline (reference sequence). The CDR3 DNA sequence: TGTGCCAGCAGCTTGGGTTGGGTGGCAGGAGGGGATCAGCCCCAGCATTTT. This translates into CASSLGWVAGGDQPQHF.

V usage is TRBV19 and J usage is TRBJ1-2; no definite D call. The V and J ends lost 3 bases and 3 bases respectively, with 11 bases between them. CDR1 and CDR2 from the germline V gene are LNHDA and SQIVND (reference sequence). This CDR3 spans 14 amino acids. The CDR3 region has the DNA TGTGCCAGTAGTATCCTCGGCGGGGACTATGGCTACACCTTC. As protein: CASSILGGDYGYTF.

The chain couples TRBV30 to TRBJ2-1; D ambiguous. The V and J ends lost 0 bases and 4 bases respectively, with 10 bases between them. The CDR3 sequence is 14 residues long. CDR1 and CDR2 (germline): GTSNPN, SVGIG (reference sequence). CDR3 DNA: TGTGCCTGGAGTGTTATAGCTGGTTACAATGAGCAGTTCTTC. It translates to CAWSVIAGYNEQFF.

V gene TRBV7-9 combines with J gene TRBJ2-3; tentatively, D is TRBD2 (6 bases). Per the germline V gene, CDR1 is SEHNR and CDR2 is FQNEAQ (reference sequence). Trimming removed 3 bases at V and 3 bases at J, with 10 bases between. The CDR3 contains 14 residues. The CDR3 region has the DNA TGTGCCAGCAGCTTGCCGGAGGGGACAGATACGCAGTATTTT. Its translation is CASSLPEGTDTQYF.

This chain connects TRBV5-4 to TRBJ2-3; tentative D call: TRBD2 (5 bases). The CDR3 is 15 amino acids. V dropped 3 bases and J dropped 4 bases, with 15 bases sitting between them. The germline V gene encodes CDR1 SGHNT and CDR2 YYREEE (reference sequence). CDR3 in DNA: TGTGCCAGCAGCTCTCGGGCGGAGGCCCCAGATACGCAGTATTTT. Protein sequence: CASSSRAEAPDTQYF.

V and J are TRBV5-1 and TRBJ1-2; D perhaps matches TRBD1 (6 bases). V lost 0 bases to trimming and J lost 1 base, with 16 bases between them. The CDR3 consists of 17 residues. CDR1 is SGHRS, CDR2 YFSETQ, per germline. CDR3 residues: CASSLEGGTLGNYGYTF. The DNA of the CDR3 is TGCGCCAGCAGCTTGGAGGGGGGGACGCTCGGTAACTATGGCTACACCTTC.

This chain links TRBV5-4 with TRBJ2-2; 13 positions agree with TRBD2. Germline V gives CDR1 SGHNT, CDR2 YYREEE (reference sequence). V lost 4 bases to trimming and J lost 5 bases; unmatched junction nucleotides: 14. This CDR3 is 19 amino acids long. The CDR3 loop reads CASSHPNGTSGKYTGELFF. The CDR3 nucleotides are TGTGCCAGCAGCCACCCGAATGGGACTAGCGGGAAATATACCGGGGAGCTGTTTTTT.

V is TRBV7-9 and J is TRBJ2-3; no clear D. The V gene's germline CDR1 is SEHNR and CDR2 FQNEAQ (reference sequence). The CDR3 is made up of 14 amino acids. The ends were cut back, 4 bases at V and 6 bases at J, with 14 bases in the middle. This CDR3 reads CASSSQTAVDTQYF. In DNA form, the CDR3 reads TGTGCCAGCAGCTCGCAAACGGCGGTCGATACGCAGTATTTT.